Below are 21 T cell receptor beta chains sequenced from a single sample in a study of T cell changes during pregnancy in multiple sclerosis. Some clones are missing from TCRdb's copy, which holds only in-frame ones; the method was immunoSEQ multiplex PCR. Of approximately 79,000 clones detected, over 85% appear once; the ten largest clones hold approximately 0.2%. Sequences were derived from CD4+ T cells from peripheral blood mononuclear cells, sampled before pregnancy. These receptors originate from a female donor with multiple sclerosis, enrolled in a pregnancy study.

This chain joins TRBV21-1 and TRBJ2-7; the table's D call, TRBD2, has no DNA check behind it. TRBV21-1 is annotated as a pseudogene. The CDR3 extends over 17 amino acids. CDR3 region: CASSKALGSSREYEQYF. As DNA, the CDR3 is TGTGCCAGCAGCAAAGCGCTGGGGTCCTCACGGGAGTACGAGCAGTACTTC.

The V gene is TRBV7-2, the J gene TRBJ2-5, with D perhaps matching TRBD1 (6 bases). Germline values: CDR1 SGHTA, CDR2 FQGNSA. The length of the CDR3 is 13 residues. Trimming stripped 5 bases from V and 2 bases from J, with 9 bases between. The CDR3 sequence: CASSVQGQETQYF. The CDR3 bases are TGTGCCAGCAGCGTTCAGGGGCAAGAGACCCAGTACTTC.

V gene TRBV7-2 combines with J gene TRBJ1-6; 9 nucleotides line up with TRBD1. In germline, CDR1 is SGHTA, CDR2 FQGNSA. The CDR3 consists of 14 residues. V shed 0 bases and J 15 bases; nucleotides not matched to a gene: 6. The CDR3 here is CASSLAGQGDRLHF. The CDR3 bases are TGTGCCAGCAGCTTAGCGGGACAGGGCGATCGCCTCCACTTT.

J is TRBJ2-1 and V is TRBV27, with D possibly being TRBD1 (6 bases). Germline CDR1 MNHEY, CDR2 SMNVEV (reference sequence). Trimming stripped 3 bases from V and 2 bases from J, with 11 bases between. This CDR3 is built from 15 residues. CDR3: CASSFSWGPYNEQFF. The CDR3, as DNA: TGTGCCAGCAGTTTCTCCTGGGGGCCCTACAATGAGCAGTTCTTC.

The chain has TRBV18 and TRBJ2-4; 8 nucleotides line up with TRBD2. This CDR3 comprises 21 residues. Germline-derived CDR1 and CDR2 are KGHSH and LQKENI. V dropped 0 bases and J dropped 0; count of bases not matched to a gene: 16. As DNA, the CDR3 is TGTGCCAGCTCACCACCTAATGGACTCATCGGGGGGGCCGTAGCCAAAAACATTCAGTACTTC. As protein: CASSPPNGLIGGAVAKNIQYF.

The chain carries TRBV9 and TRBJ2-7, with 9 bases aligning to TRBD1. CDR3 size: 15 residues. After removal of 3 bases from V and 3 bases from J, the junction contained 7 bases not matched to a gene. The germline gives CDR1 SGDLS, CDR2 YYNGEE. CDR3 DNA: TGTGCCAGCAGCGGACGACAGGGGGGAGTCTACGAGCAGTACTTC. It encodes CASSGRQGGVYEQYF.

The genes are TRBV6-4 and TRBJ2-5; 10 bases map to TRBD2. V lost 3 bases to trimming and J lost 2 bases; unmatched junction nucleotides: 6. Germline lookup yields CDR1 MRHNA and CDR2 SNTAGT. CDR3 length equals 16 residues. For the CDR3, the DNA is TGTGCCAGCAGTGAGTCCCCAGCGGGGGGGCAAGAGACCCAGTACTTC. This translates into CASSESPAGGQETQYF.

J is TRBJ2-1 and V is TRBV7-5; the table's D call TRBD2 went unverified against the DNA. TRBV7-5 constitutes a pseudogene. The CDR3 is 13 amino acids. CDR3 residues: CASSSAAWNEQFF. The CDR3 region has the DNA TGTGCCAGCAGCTCGGCGGCCTGGAATGAGCAGTTCTTC.

The V and J genes are TRBV18 and TRBJ2-1; TRBD2 matches at 10 bases. The V gene end was trimmed by 2 bases and the J gene end by 3 bases; junction bases not matched to a gene: 16. Germline CDR1 and CDR2: KGHSH and LQKENI. The CDR3 has 20 residues. CDR3 protein: CASSPRRGSTTSGLYNEQFF. The CDR3 region has the DNA TGTGCCAGCTCACCAAGGAGGGGCTCGACGACTAGCGGGCTCTACAATGAGCAGTTCTTC.

This chain links TRBV19 with TRBJ1-5; weak D call: TRBD1 (5 bases). The CDR3 is 15 amino acids. V lost 10 bases and J 7 bases, leaving 23 bases between the germline ends. CDR1 and CDR2 (germline): LNHDA, SQIVND (reference sequence). The CDR3, as DNA: TGTGCCACCAAACATAGGGGCCCTCGAGGCCAGCCCCAGCATTTT. This gives the protein CATKHRGPRGQPQHF.

J is TRBJ1-6 and V is TRBV5-6; D is uncertain. V lost 0 bases to trimming and J lost 3 bases, with 7 bases between them. The CDR3 is 15 amino acids. Germline V gene data show CDR1 as SGHDT and CDR2 as YYEEEE. CDR3 amino acids: CASSLDSHYNSPLHF. CDR3 DNA sequence: TGTGCCAGCAGCTTGGATTCCCACTATAATTCACCCCTCCACTTT.

A single count supports this clone. The V call is TRBV5-1, the J call TRBJ2-5; 8 bases line up with TRBD1. The CDR3 has 16 residues. Per the germline V gene, CDR1 is SGHRS and CDR2 is YFSETQ. J was trimmed by 2 bases and V by 4 bases; bases with no gene match: 10. CDR3 DNA sequence: TGCGCCAGCAGCCTACGGACAGGGACGGGTCAAGAGACCCAGTACTTC. This sequence encodes CASSLRTGTGQETQYF.

The V call is TRBV7-9, the J call TRBJ2-7; tentative D call: TRBD1 (7 bases). V gave up 1 base and J gave up 0 bases, with 13 bases separating them. In germline, CDR1 is SEHNR, CDR2 FQNEAQ (reference sequence). The CDR3 runs 16 residues. The CDR3 sequence is CASSLGGTARSYEQYF. In nucleotides, the CDR3 is TGTGCCAGCAGCTTAGGCGGGACAGCCCGCTCCTACGAGCAGTACTTC.

This chain joins TRBV28 and TRBJ1-5; 9 positions agree with TRBD1. This CDR3 has 19 amino acids. V shed 5 bases, J shed 2 bases, and the junction held 16 bases outside the gene matches. Germline V CDR1 and CDR2: MDHEN, SYDVKM. The CDR3 sequence: CASSPPPTSGQGGNQPQHF. CDR3 sequence (DNA): TGTGCCAGCAGTCCCCCTCCAACGTCGGGACAGGGCGGCAATCAGCCCCAGCATTTT.

In this sample, this clone turned up once. The genes are TRBV7-6 and TRBJ1-4; unclear D gene. The CDR3 has 14 amino acids. Trimming removed 3 bases from V and 0 bases from J, with 5 bases in between. Germline values: CDR1 SGHVS, CDR2 FNYEAQ. This chain's CDR3 is CASSFSSTNEKLFF. The CDR3 DNA sequence: TGTGCCAGCAGCTTTTCCTCAACTAATGAAAAACTGTTTTTT.

The genes are TRBV5-8 and TRBJ2-7, with TRBD2 identical over 11 bases. J gave up 3 bases and V 4 bases, and 6 bases lay outside the gene matches. Per the germline V gene, CDR1 is SGHTS and CDR2 is YDEGEE. The CDR3 loop spans 15 amino acids. CDR3 sequence reads: CASSLGLADFYEQYF. CDR3 bases: TGTGCCAGCAGCCTGGGACTAGCGGATTTCTACGAGCAGTACTTC.

This chain uses TRBV20-1 with TRBJ2-1, with D uncertain. Trimming took off 6 bases at V and 9 bases at J, with 12 bases between the two ends. The CDR3 spans 11 residues. CDR1 DFQATT and CDR2 SNEGSKA come from the germline V gene (reference sequence). The CDR3 spells CSANPEAEQFF. CDR3 sequence (DNA): TGCAGTGCAAATCCAGAGGCTGAGCAGTTCTTC.

This chain joins TRBV28 and TRBJ2-7; D is perhaps TRBD2 (5 bases). Trimming took 4 bases from V and 2 from J, leaving 15 bases between them. Germline V lookup: CDR1 MDHEN, CDR2 SYDVKM. The CDR3 covers 15 residues. CDR3 bases: TGTGCCAGCAGTTCTACAAGGACTTCAACCTACGAGCAGTACTTC. This encodes CASSSTRTSTYEQYF.

This clone showed up many times. V usage is TRBV19 and J usage is TRBJ1-2; 8 nucleotides line up with TRBD1. V shed 3 bases and J 5 bases; nucleotides not matched to a gene: 8. CDR3 length: 15 amino acids. Per germline, CDR1 LNHDA and CDR2 SQIVND (reference sequence). This CDR3 is CASSMGPGGVYGYTF. The CDR3 coding sequence is TGTGCCAGTAGTATGGGGCCAGGGGGCGTTTATGGCTACACCTTC. Based on the CDR3 plus reference TRBV19 and TRBJ1-2, the full variable domain is DGGITQSPKYLFRKEGQNVTLSCEQNLNHDAMYWYRQDPGQGLRLIYYSQIVNDFQKGDIAEGYSVSREKKESFPLTVTSAQKNPTAFYLCASSMGPGGVYGYTFGSGTRLTVV.

This clone has more than one count but fewer than ten. The chain uses TRBV29-1 and TRBJ1-1, with TRBD1 matching 7 bases. The junction had 8 bases not matched to a gene; V was cut back by 6 bases and J by 4 bases. The CDR3 length is 13 residues. The germline CDR1 and CDR2 sequences are SQVTM and ANQGSEA. CDR3: CSVSTGVGTEAFF. In nucleotides, the CDR3 is TGCAGCGTCTCCACAGGGGTAGGCACTGAAGCTTTCTTT.

This chain links TRBV29-1 with TRBJ1-1; D remains unclear. The germline gives CDR1 SQVTM, CDR2 ANQGSEA. V was shortened by 5 bases and J by 4 bases, with 11 bases between the two germline ends. The CDR3 covers 12 residues. The DNA of the CDR3 is TGCAGCGTTCTCTGGTCGGGCACTGAAGCTTTCTTT. It is translated as CSVLWSGTEAFF. Based on the CDR3 plus reference TRBV29-1 and TRBJ1-1, the full variable domain is SAVISQKPSRDICQRGTSLTIQCQVDSQVTMMFWYRQQPGQSLTLIATANQGSEATYESGFVIDKFPISRPNLTFSTLTVSNMSPEDSSIYLCSVLWSGTEAFFGQGTRLTVV.